This T cell receptor (beta chain) derives from a study of human T cells and chemical hapten exposure. Background on the study: Upper-back patch tests with 0.01% DPC were read at 6 days. Mostly female patients had alopecia areata, totalis or universalis.

This clonotype has ten or more counts. Described time point: patch test 3, about 24 weeks after DPC sensitization. Treatment meaning: therapeutic diphenylcyclopropenone sensitization with weekly scalp DPC. The starting material, unfractionated whole blood, was used for total RNA extraction. Losses at the gene ends were 8 bases for V and 4 bases for J; bases not matched to a gene: 0. Looked up from germline, CDR1 is MDHEN and CDR2 is SYDVKM. The CDR3 runs 12 residues. TCRdb re-derived calls from the RACE reads in MiXCR, one entry per CDR3 protein. The sample records roughly 40,000 distinct CDR3 sequences, roughly 12% being singletons.

This sequence was found in a woman in her thirties or forties with alopecia areata. Some clones in this sample may be carry-over from other donors' samples. The input for sequencing was whole blood, taken in connection with sensitization to the hapten diphenylcyclopropenone (DPC). The chain is built from TRBV28 and TRBJ2-5, with TRBD2 matching 11 bases. CDR3 loop: CASGLAGETQYF. CDR3 nucleotide sequence: TGTGCCAGCGGACTAGCGGGAGAGACCCAGTACTTC.